Many counts were recorded for the clone carrying this TCR beta chain. Its antigen remains unidentified. These data come from a study of human T cells and chemical hapten exposure. The overall study: Diphenylcyclopropenone was administered weekly to the scalp of patients throughout the roughly 25-week study. Per-sample variation in TCR yield stemmed mainly from small pooled library volume differences. Broader study findings: Versus controls, significantly more large CDR3 similarity clusters arose from expanded TCRs.

J gave up 6 bases and V 8 bases, and 12 bases lay outside the gene matches. The germline CDR1 and CDR2 sequences are MNHEY and SVGAGI. This CDR3 is built from 15 residues. Documented time point: patch test 2, 6 weeks after DPC sensitization. Indicated treatment: therapeutic diphenylcyclopropenone sensitization with weekly scalp DPC. The starting material, unfractionated whole blood, was used for total RNA extraction. A single record per CDR3 protein comes from TCRdb applying MiXCR to the RACE reads. The table includes about 380,000 distinct CDR3 sequences, 6% to 7% detected once. The clonotype comes from a woman aged 18-29 years with alopecia areata. Some clones in this sample may be carry-over from other donors' samples. The material sequenced was whole blood, taken in connection with sensitization to the hapten diphenylcyclopropenone (DPC). The chain uses TRBV6-5 and TRBJ1-5; TRBD1 matches 8 bases. The CDR3 is CASAGQGSFGQPQHF. The DNA of the CDR3 is TGTGCCAGCGCTGGACAGGGAAGTTTTGGTCAGCCCCAGCATTTT.